This TCR beta chain is drawn from a study of Ad26.COV2.S vaccination and SARS-CoV-2 variants. Study-wide context: By the intramuscular route, Ad26.COV2.S was given once, or twice 56 days apart.

Only in-frame clones appear in the TCRdb table, and some are missing; sequencing was by immunoSEQ multiplex PCR. This table holds approximately 360,000 clones, roughly 80% found once. Comments on this clone: The antigen is undetermined.

Study-level findings and limits: Comparable non-spike TCR breadth was observed in vaccine and placebo recipients. Placebo recipients showed lower spike-specific TCR breadth than vaccinees. Reports say spike-specific CD8+ and CD4+ T cell responses covered substantial breadth after vaccination.

Regarding treatment: some 20 received Ad26.COV2.S at low or high dose, single or two shots; about 5 received placebo; per-sample allocation not given. Material that was analyzed had been drawn on day 63 after the first vaccine or placebo injection. The germline V gene encodes CDR1 SGHNT and CDR2 YENEEA. With 5 bases removed from V and 9 bases from J, the gap between germline ends came to 11 bases. This CDR3 is 13 amino acids long. The chain combines TRBV11-3 with TRBJ1-6; D remains unclear. The clonotype was recovered from a person aged 18-65 years who received the Ad26.COV2.S COVID-19 vaccine or a placebo. The source material was peripheral blood, sampled in a trial of Ad26.COV2.S vaccine versus placebo. CDR3 region: CASSPRRSSPLHF. Written as DNA, the CDR3 is TGTGCCAGCAGCCCCCGACGGTCTTCACCCCTCCACTTT.